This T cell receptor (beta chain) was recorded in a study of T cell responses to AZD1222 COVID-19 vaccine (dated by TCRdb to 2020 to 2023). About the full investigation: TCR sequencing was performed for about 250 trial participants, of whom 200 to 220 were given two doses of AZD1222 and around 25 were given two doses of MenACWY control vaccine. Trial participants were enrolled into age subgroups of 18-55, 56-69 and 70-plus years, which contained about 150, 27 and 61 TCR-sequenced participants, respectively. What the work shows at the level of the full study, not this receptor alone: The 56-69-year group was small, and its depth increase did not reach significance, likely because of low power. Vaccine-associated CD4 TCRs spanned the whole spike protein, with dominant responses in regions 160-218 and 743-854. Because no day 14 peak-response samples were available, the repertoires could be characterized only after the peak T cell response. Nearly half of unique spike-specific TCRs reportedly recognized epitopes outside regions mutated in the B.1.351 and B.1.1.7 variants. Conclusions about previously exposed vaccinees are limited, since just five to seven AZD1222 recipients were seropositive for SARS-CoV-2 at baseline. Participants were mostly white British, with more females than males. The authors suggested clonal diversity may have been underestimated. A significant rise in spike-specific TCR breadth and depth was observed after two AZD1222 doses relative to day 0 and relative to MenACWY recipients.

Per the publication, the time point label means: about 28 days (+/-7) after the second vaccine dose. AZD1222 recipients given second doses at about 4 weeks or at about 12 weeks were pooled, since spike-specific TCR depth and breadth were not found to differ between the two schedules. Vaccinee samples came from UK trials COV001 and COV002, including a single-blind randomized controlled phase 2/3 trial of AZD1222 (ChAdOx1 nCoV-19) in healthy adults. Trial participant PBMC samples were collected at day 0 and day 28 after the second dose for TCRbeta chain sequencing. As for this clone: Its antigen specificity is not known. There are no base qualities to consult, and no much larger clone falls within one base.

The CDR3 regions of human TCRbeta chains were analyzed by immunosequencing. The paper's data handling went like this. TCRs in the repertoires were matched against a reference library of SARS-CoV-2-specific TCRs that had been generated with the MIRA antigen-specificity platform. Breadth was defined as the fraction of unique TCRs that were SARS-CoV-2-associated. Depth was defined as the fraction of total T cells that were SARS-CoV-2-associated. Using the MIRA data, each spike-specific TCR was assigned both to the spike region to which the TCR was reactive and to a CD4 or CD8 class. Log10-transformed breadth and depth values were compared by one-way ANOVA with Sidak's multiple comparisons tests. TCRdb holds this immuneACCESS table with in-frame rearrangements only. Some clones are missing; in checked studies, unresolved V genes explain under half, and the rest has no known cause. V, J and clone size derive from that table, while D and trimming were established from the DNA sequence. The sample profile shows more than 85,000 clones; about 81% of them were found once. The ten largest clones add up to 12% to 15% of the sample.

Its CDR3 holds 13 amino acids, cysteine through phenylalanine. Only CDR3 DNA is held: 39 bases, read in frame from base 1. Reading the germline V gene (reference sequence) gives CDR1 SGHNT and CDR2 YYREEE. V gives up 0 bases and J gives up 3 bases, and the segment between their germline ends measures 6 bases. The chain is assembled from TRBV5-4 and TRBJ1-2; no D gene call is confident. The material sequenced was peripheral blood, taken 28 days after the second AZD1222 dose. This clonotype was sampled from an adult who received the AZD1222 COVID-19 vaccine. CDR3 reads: CASSLGADYGYTF. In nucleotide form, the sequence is TGTGCCAGCAGCTTGGGGGCAGACTATGGCTACACCTTC.